One TCR beta chain is described in this entry. This record belongs to a study of blood T cell repertoires in COVID-19. Study details: PBMCs, B-cell-depleted T cells, or T cells were the source of the cDNA or gDNA that made up the material.

The CDR3 spans 14 residues. Germline V gene sequence: CDR1 MNHEY, CDR2 SVGAGI. V was pared by 8 bases and J by 5 bases, with 11 bases of the junction left unmatched. Libraries were prepared by immunoSEQ multiplex PCR; TCRdb keeps only in-frame clonotypes and omits some of them. The sample shows 15,000 or so clones, more than 75% of them seen only once. This sequence was found in a human donor in a cohort sampled during active COVID-19. The sequencing sample was made of peripheral blood. The chain uses TRBV6-5 and TRBJ1-2; 7 nucleotides match TRBD1. The CDR3 DNA sequence: TGTGCCAGCGAAGAGACAGGGCTTAGGTATGGCTACACCTTC. Its protein product is CASEETGLRYGYTF.